This entry is about one T cell receptor beta chain. Its antigen is currently unknown. CDR3 length equals 18 residues. Germline values: CDR1 SGHDT, CDR2 YYEEEE. V gave up 1 base and J gave up 4 bases; unmatched junction bases: 13. This entry belongs to a study of cytomegalovirus exposure and HLA in healthy donors. Looking at the study overall: Among 150 million to 200 million T cells, an earlier analysis found 117 million unique TCR beta sequences.

The study ran its PCR with 60 Vbeta and 13 Jbeta primers. Profiled with immunoSEQ multiplex PCR; TCRdb holds only in-frame clones, not every one. This table holds around 190,000 clones, roughly 87% found once. Study conclusions and caveats: The study labeled 164 TCR beta chains cytomegalovirus-associated. Likely technical artifact: a cluster of highly shared sequence variants. Data from an earlier analysis indicated that most TCR beta V segments were productive either about 87% or about 30% of the time.

The TCR comes from a woman between 45 and 65 years old in good health and CMV-seronegative. The sample taken for sequencing was PBMCs. The V call is TRBV5-6, the J call TRBJ2-3, with 9 positions matching TRBD2. The DNA for the CDR3 is TGTGCCAGCAGCTTGAGGCGGGGGGGCCCTTATATCCCAGATACGCAGTATTTT. Its protein product is CASSLRRGGPYIPDTQYF.